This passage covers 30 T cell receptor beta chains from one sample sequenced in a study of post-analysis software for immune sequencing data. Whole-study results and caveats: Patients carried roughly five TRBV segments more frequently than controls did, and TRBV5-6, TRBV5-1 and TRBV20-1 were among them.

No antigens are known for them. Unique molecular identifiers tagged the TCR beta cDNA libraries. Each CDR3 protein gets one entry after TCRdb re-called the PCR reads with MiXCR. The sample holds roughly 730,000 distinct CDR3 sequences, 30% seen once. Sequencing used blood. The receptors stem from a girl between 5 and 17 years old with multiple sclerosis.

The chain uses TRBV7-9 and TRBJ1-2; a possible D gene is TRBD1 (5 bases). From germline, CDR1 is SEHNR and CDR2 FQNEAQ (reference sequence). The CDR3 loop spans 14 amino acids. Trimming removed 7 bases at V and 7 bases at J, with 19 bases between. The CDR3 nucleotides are TGTGCCAGCACCCCCGGCCGGGACTTGAGTGGCTACACCTTC. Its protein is CASTPGRDLSGYTF.

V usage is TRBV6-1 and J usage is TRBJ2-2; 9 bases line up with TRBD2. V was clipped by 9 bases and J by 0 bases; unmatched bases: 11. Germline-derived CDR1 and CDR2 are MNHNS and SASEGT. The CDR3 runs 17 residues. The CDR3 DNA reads TGTGCCAGTATCTTTGTAGCGGGGGTCTCGAACACCGGGGAGCTGTTTTTT. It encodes CASIFVAGVSNTGELFF.

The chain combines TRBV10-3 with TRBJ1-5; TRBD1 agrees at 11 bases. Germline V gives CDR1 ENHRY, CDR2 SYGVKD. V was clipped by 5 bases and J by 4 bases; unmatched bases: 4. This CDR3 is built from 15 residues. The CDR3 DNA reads TGTGCCATCAGTTCGGGACAGGGGGAGAATCAGCCCCAGCATTTT. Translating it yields CAISSGQGENQPQHF.

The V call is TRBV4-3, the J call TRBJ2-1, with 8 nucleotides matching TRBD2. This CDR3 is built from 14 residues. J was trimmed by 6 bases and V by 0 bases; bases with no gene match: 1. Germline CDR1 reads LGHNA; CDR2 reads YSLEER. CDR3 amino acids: CASSQERGANEQFF. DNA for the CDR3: TGCGCCAGCAGCCAAGAGCGGGGGGCCAATGAGCAGTTCTTC.

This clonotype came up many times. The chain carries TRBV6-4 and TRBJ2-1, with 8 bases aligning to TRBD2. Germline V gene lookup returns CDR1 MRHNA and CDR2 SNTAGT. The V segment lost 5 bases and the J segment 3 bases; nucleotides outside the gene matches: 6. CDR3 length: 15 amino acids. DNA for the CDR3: TGTGCCAGCAGTCCCGCTAGCGGGCGCTACAATGAGCAGTTCTTC. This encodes CASSPASGRYNEQFF.

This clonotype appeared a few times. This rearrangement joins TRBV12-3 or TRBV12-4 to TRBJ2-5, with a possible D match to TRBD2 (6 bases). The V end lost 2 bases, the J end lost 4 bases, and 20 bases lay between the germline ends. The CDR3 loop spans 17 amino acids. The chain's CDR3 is CASSLSLAATWRETQYF. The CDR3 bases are TGTGCCAGCAGTTTATCACTAGCAGCGACTTGGCGAGAGACCCAGTACTTC.

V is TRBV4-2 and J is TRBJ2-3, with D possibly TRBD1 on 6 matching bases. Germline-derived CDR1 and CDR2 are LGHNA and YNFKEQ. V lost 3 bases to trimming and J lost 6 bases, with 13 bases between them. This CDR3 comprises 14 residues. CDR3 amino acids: CASSQVNREDTQYF. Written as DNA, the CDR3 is TGTGCCAGCAGCCAGGTGAACAGGGAGGATACGCAGTATTTT.

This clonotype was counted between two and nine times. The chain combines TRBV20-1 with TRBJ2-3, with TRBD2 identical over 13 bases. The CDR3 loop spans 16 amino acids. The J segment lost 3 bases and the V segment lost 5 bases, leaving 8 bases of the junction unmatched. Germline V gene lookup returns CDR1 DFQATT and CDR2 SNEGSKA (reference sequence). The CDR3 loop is CSAFPGLAGITDTQYF. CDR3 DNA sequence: TGCAGTGCTTTTCCGGGACTAGCGGGGATTACAGATACGCAGTATTTT.

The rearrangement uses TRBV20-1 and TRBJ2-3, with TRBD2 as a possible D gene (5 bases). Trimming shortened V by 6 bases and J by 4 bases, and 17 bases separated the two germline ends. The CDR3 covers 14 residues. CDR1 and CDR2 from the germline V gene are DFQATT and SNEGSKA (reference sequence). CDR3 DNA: TGCAGTGCGGACCGAGGAATCGGGGCAGATACGCAGTATTTT. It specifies CSADRGIGADTQYF.

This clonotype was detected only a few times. CDR3 in amino acids: CASSFFAGGVYEQYF. As DNA, the CDR3 is TGCGCCAGCAGCTTCTTCGCAGGGGGCGTCTACGAGCAGTACTTC. The gene calls are TRBV5-1 and TRBJ2-7, with TRBD1 identical over 8 bases. The CDR3 sequence is 15 residues long. J lost 3 bases, V lost 2 bases, and 7 bases had no gene match. Germline CDR1 is SGHRS and CDR2 is YFSETQ.

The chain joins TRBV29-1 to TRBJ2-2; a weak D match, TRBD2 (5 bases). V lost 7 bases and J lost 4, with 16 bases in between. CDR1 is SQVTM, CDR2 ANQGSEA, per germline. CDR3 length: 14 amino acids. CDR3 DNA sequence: TGCAGCGCCGGCCGGGAACTAACCACCGGGGAGCTGTTTTTT. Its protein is CSAGRELTTGELFF.

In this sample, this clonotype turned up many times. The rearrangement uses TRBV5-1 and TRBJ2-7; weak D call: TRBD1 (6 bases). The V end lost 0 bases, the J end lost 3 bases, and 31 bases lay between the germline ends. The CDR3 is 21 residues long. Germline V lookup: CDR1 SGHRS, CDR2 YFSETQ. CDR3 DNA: TGCGCCAGCAGCTTGGGTACTGGGGATTGGGACACCCTCAACGGGCGCTACGAGCAGTACTTC. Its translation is CASSLGTGDWDTLNGRYEQYF.

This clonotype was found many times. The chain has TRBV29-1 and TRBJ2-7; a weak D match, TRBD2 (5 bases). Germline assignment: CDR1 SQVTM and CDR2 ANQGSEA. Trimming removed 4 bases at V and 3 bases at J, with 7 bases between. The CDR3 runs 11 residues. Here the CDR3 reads CSVVAGYEQYF. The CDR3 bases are TGCAGCGTTGTCGCGGGCTACGAGCAGTACTTC.

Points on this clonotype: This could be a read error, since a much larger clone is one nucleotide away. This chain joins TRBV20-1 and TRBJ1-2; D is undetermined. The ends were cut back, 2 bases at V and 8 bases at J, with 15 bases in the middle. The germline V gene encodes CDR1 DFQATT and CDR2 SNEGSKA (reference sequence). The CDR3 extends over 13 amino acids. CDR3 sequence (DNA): TGCAGTGCTAGACCGGTCCGTGTTGCGGGCTACACCTTC. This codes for CSARPVRVAGYTF.

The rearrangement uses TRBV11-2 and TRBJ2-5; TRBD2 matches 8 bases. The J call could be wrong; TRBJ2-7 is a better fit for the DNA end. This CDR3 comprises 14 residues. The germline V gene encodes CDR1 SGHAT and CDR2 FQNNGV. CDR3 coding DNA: TGTGCCAGCAGCCCTACTAGCGGTTACGACGAGCAGTACTTC. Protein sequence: CASSPTSGYDEQYF.

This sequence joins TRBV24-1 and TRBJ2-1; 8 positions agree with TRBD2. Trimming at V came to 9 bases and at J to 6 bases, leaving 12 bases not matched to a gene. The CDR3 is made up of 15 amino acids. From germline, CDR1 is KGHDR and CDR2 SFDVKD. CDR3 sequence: CATQPAGGFGNEQFF. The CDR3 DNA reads TGTGCCACCCAACCGGCGGGGGGCTTTGGCAATGAGCAGTTCTTC.

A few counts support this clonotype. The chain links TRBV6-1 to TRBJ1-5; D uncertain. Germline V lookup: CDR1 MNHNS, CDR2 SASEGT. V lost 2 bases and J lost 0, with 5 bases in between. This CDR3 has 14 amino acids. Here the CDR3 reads CASSERYSNQPQHF. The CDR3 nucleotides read TGTGCCAGCAGTGAACGGTATAGCAATCAGCCCCAGCATTTT.

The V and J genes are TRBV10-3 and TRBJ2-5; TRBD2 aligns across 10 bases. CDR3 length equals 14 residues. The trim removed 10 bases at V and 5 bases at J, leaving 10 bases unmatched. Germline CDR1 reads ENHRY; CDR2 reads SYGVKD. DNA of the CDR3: TGTGCCACGAACCCGGGACTAGCGATTGAGACCCAGTACTTC. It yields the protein CATNPGLAIETQYF.

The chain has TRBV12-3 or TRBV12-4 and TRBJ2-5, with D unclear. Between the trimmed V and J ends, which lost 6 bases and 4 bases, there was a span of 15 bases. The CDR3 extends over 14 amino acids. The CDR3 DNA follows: TGTGCCAGCAGCCCTGGACCCAGCCGAGAGACCCAGTACTTC. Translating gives CASSPGPSRETQYF.

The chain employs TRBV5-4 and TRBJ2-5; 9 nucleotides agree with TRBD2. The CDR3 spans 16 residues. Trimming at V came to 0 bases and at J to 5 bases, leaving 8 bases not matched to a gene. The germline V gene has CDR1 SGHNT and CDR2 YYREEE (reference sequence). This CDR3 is CASSLAPSGMTETQYF. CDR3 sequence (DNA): TGTGCCAGCAGCTTGGCCCCTAGCGGGATGACGGAGACCCAGTACTTC.

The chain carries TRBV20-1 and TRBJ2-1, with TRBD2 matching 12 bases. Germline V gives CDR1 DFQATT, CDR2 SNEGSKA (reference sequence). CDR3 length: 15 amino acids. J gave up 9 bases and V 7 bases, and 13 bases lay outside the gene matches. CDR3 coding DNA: TGCAGTGTTCGGACTAGCGGGGCACCGCCCCCTGAGCAGTTCTTC. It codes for CSVRTSGAPPPEQFF.

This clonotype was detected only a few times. CDR3 protein: CSATQGVSYEQYF. CDR3 DNA sequence: TGCAGTGCAACACAGGGGGTCTCCTACGAGCAGTACTTC. The rearrangement joins TRBV20-1 to TRBJ2-7, with 8 bases aligning to TRBD1. Germline CDR1 and CDR2: DFQATT and SNEGSKA (reference sequence). Trimming took 6 bases from V and 0 from J; bases not matched to a gene: 4. This CDR3 contains 13 residues.

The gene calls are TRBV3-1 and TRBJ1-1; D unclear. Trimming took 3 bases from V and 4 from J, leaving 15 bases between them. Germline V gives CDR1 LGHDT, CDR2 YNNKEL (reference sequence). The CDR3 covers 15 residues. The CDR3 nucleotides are TGTGCCAGCAGCCATGGCAGGCTCCTTTCCACTGAAGCTTTCTTT. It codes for CASSHGRLLSTEAFF.

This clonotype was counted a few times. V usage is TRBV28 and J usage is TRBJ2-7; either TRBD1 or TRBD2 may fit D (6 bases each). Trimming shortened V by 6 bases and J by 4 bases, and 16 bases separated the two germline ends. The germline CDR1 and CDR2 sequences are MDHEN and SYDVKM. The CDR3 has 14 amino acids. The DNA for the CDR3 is TGTGCCAGCAGAGGAGGGGGGCGTGGGTACGAGCAGTACTTC. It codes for CASRGGGRGYEQYF.

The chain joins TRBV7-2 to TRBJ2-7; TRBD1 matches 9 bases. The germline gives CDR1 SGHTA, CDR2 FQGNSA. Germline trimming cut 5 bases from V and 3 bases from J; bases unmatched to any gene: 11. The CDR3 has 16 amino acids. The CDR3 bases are TGTGCCAGCAGCCCCGGGACAGGGAGGGGAGTCTACGAGCAGTACTTC. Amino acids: CASSPGTGRGVYEQYF.

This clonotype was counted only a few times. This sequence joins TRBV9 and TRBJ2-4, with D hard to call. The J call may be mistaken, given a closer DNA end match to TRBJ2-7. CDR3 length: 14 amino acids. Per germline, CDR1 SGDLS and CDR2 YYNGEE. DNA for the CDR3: TGTGCCAGCAGCGTAGAGGCTGGGGCCTACGAGCAGTACTTC. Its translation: CASSVEAGAYEQYF.

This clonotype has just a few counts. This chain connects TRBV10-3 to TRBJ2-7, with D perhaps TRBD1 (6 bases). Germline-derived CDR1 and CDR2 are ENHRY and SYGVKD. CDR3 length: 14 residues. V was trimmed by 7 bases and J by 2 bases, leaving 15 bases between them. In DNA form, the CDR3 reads TGTGCCATCATTCACGACAACAGGGCCTACGAGCAGTACTTC. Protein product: CAIIHDNRAYEQYF.

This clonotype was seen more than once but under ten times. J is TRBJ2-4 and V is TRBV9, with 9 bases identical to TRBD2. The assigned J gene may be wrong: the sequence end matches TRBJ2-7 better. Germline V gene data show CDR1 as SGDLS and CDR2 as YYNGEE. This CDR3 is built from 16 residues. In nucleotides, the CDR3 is TGTGCCAGCAGCGTAGCCGGCGGGAGGGGGTCTTACGAGCAGTACTTC. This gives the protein CASSVAGGRGSYEQYF.

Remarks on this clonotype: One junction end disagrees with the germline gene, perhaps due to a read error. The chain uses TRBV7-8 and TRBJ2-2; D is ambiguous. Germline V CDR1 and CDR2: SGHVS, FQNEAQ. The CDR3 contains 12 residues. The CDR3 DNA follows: TGTGCCGGCAGCTTAGACACCGGGGAGCTGTTTTTT. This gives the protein CAGSLDTGELFF. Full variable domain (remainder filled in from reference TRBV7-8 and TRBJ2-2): GAGVSQSPRYKVAKRGQDVALRCDPISGHVSLFWYQQALGQGPEFLTYFQNEAQLDKSGLPSDRFFAERPEGSVSTLKIQRTQQEDSAVYLCAGSLDTGELFFGEGSRLTVL.

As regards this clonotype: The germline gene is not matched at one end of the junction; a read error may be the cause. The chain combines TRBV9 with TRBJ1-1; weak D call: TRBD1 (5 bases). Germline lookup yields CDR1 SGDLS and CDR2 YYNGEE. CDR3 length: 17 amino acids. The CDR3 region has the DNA TGTGCCGGCAGCGTAGCTACCGGCAGGGAAACCGAGACTGAAGCTTTCTTT. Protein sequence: CAGSVATGRETETEAFF.